These 28 T cell receptor beta chains share one sample of origin, sequenced in a study of cytomegalovirus exposure and HLA in healthy donors. A multiplex PCR was run with 60 Vbeta primers and 13 Jbeta primers. Sequenced by immunoSEQ multiplex PCR; TCRdb stores in-frame clones only, minus some. The data hold some 110,000 clones, with 81% observed a single time. Source material: PBMCs. The origin of the receptors is a woman aged 25 to 39 in good health and CMV-seronegative.

The V and J genes are TRBV30 and TRBJ2-1; 12 positions match TRBD2. V lost 2 bases, J lost 3 bases, and 14 bases stayed unmatched. This CDR3 is 19 amino acids long. Germline-derived CDR1 and CDR2 are GTSNPN and SVGIG (reference sequence). In DNA form, the CDR3 reads TGTGCCTGGAGTCCGGCCAGACTAGCGGGAGCCACCGGCTACAATGAGCAGTTCTTC. Translation: CAWSPARLAGATGYNEQFF.

The rearrangement uses TRBV21-1 and TRBJ2-5; the table's D call of TRBD2 was not tested on the DNA. TRBV21-1 is described as a pseudogene. CDR3 length: 17 amino acids. CDR3 region: CASSSPRTSGREGEQYF. The CDR3 DNA is TGTGCCAGCAGCAGCCCAAGGACTAGCGGGAGGGAGGGGGAGCAGTACTTC.

V and J are TRBV19 and TRBJ1-2, with a weak D call TRBD1 (6 bases). There are 15 residues in the CDR3. Between the trimmed V and J ends, which lost 3 bases and 4 bases, there was a span of 15 bases. The germline gives CDR1 LNHDA, CDR2 SQIVND (reference sequence). Written as DNA, the CDR3 is TGTGCCAGTAGTATTTATGAGACAGGCTCCTATGGCTACACCTTC. Amino acids: CASSIYETGSYGYTF.

The chain has TRBV5-4 and TRBJ1-5; 9 bases are a match to TRBD1. V shed 4 bases, J shed 8 bases, and the junction held 10 bases outside the gene matches. Germline V gene data show CDR1 as SGHNT and CDR2 as YYREEE (reference sequence). The CDR3 totals 15 residues. CDR3 sequence: CASSTGVGQGKPQHF. In nucleotides, the CDR3 is TGTGCCAGCAGCACCGGGGTAGGACAGGGGAAGCCCCAGCATTTT.

This chain joins TRBV6-1 and TRBJ2-5; D is possibly TRBD2 (5 bases). V was trimmed by 7 bases and J by 2 bases, leaving 11 bases between them. CDR3 length: 13 amino acids. Germline assignment: CDR1 MNHNS and CDR2 SASEGT. The CDR3 protein is CASILTGQETQYF. The CDR3 DNA reads as TGTGCCAGCATTCTAACGGGGCAAGAGACCCAGTACTTC.

The chain recombines TRBV15 with TRBJ2-7; 10 bases agree with TRBD2. V was pared by 0 bases and J by 5 bases, with 10 bases of the junction left unmatched. The CDR3 is 17 amino acids. CDR1 LNHNV and CDR2 YYDKDF come from the germline V gene (reference sequence). This CDR3 is CATSRDKGLAGVNEQYF. The DNA for the CDR3 is TGTGCCACCAGCAGAGATAAGGGGCTAGCGGGAGTCAACGAGCAGTACTTC.

The J gene is TRBJ2-3, the V gene TRBV27, with 10 bases matching TRBD2. This CDR3 has 16 amino acids. CDR1 is MNHEY and CDR2 is SMNVEV in the germline V gene (reference sequence). The J segment lost 1 base and the V segment lost 5 bases, leaving 6 bases of the junction unmatched. CDR3 nucleotides: TGTGCCAGCAGTCCCTCAGGACTAGCGGGCACAGATACGCAGTATTTT. Residues: CASSPSGLAGTDTQYF.

This clone was counted a few times. The chain combines TRBV6-1 with TRBJ1-4; maybe TRBD1 (5 bases). This CDR3 spans 12 amino acids. Trimming cost V 8 bases and J 5 bases, with 9 bases left between them. Germline CDR1 MNHNS, CDR2 SASEGT. The CDR3 spells CASQGPNEKLFF. The CDR3 DNA is TGTGCCAGCCAGGGCCCCAATGAAAAACTGTTTTTT.

This chain uses TRBV14 with TRBJ2-4; a possible D gene is TRBD2 (5 bases). V lost 4 bases and J lost 9, with 13 bases in between. Germline values: CDR1 SGHDN, CDR2 FVKESK. The CDR3 sequence is 13 residues long. CDR3 DNA: TGTGCCAGCAGCCCAAGGGAGTTGGCCATTCAGTACTTC. Translated: CASSPRELAIQYF. Drawing the rest from reference TRBV14 and TRBJ2-4, the complete variable domain is EAGVTQFPSHSVIEKGQTVTLRCDPISGHDNLYWYRRVMGKEIKFLLHFVKESKQDESGMPNNRFLAERTGGTYSTLKVQPAELEDSGVYFCASSPRELAIQYFGAGTRLSVL.

V gene TRBV18 combines with J gene TRBJ1-1; D is unresolved. The CDR3 loop spans 14 amino acids. V shed 2 bases and J shed 6 bases, with 13 bases lying between them. Germline lookup yields CDR1 KGHSH and CDR2 LQKENI. The CDR3 DNA sequence: TGTGCCAGCTCACCATCTGCCAGGAATCCTGAAGCTTTCTTT. Protein: CASSPSARNPEAFF.

This clone appeared once. Its ends do not fully match the called genes, so a read error is possible. The gene calls are TRBV7-9 and TRBJ2-2; possibly TRBD2 for D (5 bases). CDR1 SEHNR and CDR2 FQNEAQ come from the germline V gene (reference sequence). This CDR3 has 15 amino acids. The CDR3 sequence: CSSSFLSGNTGELFF. The CDR3 region has the DNA TGTTCCAGCAGCTTCCTCTCGGGAAACACCGGGGAGCTGTTTTTT.

The table lists this clone with a few counts. J is TRBJ2-3 and V is TRBV7-9; 9 bases agree with TRBD2. The CDR3 sequence is 16 residues long. Germline V CDR1 and CDR2: SEHNR, FQNEAQ (reference sequence). After removal of 5 bases from V and 3 bases from J, the junction contained 9 bases not matched to a gene. CDR3 coding DNA: TGTGCCAGCAGCCAACCGATAGCGGGAGAGACAGATACGCAGTATTTT. Protein: CASSQPIAGETDTQYF.

The J gene is TRBJ2-2, the V gene TRBV6-5; D perhaps matches TRBD1 (6 bases). Trimming took off 0 bases at V and 4 bases at J, with 9 bases between the two ends. Germline values: CDR1 MNHEY, CDR2 SVGAGI. The CDR3 is 15 amino acids. The chain's CDR3 is CASSYSQGGTGELFF. The CDR3 DNA is TGTGCCAGCAGTTACTCACAGGGCGGCACCGGGGAGCTGTTTTTT.

The V call is TRBV19, the J call TRBJ2-7, with TRBD1 matching 7 bases. J was trimmed by 0 bases and V by 5 bases; bases with no gene match: 4. Looked up from germline, CDR1 is LNHDA and CDR2 is SQIVND (reference sequence). This CDR3 comprises 14 residues. CDR3 protein: CASSPGTVSYEQYF. The DNA for the CDR3 is TGTGCCAGTAGTCCCGGGACAGTCTCCTACGAGCAGTACTTC.

This chain joins TRBV29-1 and TRBJ2-1; 7 bases fit TRBD1. The CDR3 is 15 residues long. Germline V gene data show CDR1 as SQVTM and CDR2 as ANQGSEA. J gave up 4 bases and V 3 bases, and 9 bases lay outside the gene matches. This CDR3 reads CSVDIRGQSYNEQFF. In nucleotides, the CDR3 is TGCAGCGTTGATATTCGGGGACAGAGTTACAATGAGCAGTTCTTC.

The chain has TRBV5-6 and TRBJ2-7; TRBD1 agrees at 7 bases. J lost 1 base, V lost 4 bases, and 2 bases had no gene match. In germline, CDR1 is SGHDT, CDR2 YYEEEE. This CDR3 contains 13 residues. CDR3 amino acids: CASSNRGSYEQYF. The CDR3 DNA follows: TGTGCCAGCAGCAACAGGGGTTCCTACGAGCAGTACTTC.

This chain links TRBV6-5 with TRBJ2-1; 14 bases are shared with TRBD2. The CDR3 sequence is 15 residues long. The junction had 4 bases not matched to a gene; V was cut back by 5 bases and J by 7 bases. Germline CDR1 MNHEY, CDR2 SVGAGI. The CDR3 sequence is CASSQTSGRGNEQFF. The CDR3 DNA reads as TGTGCCAGCAGTCAGACTAGCGGGAGGGGAAATGAGCAGTTCTTC.

V usage is TRBV29-1 and J usage is TRBJ2-7; 8 bases align to TRBD2. Germline CDR1 is SQVTM and CDR2 is ANQGSEA. This CDR3 contains 12 residues. Trimming cost V 4 bases and J 4 bases; bases outside gene matches: 3. As DNA, the CDR3 is TGCAGCGTTGCATCGGGAGGGTACGAGCAGTACTTC. Protein product: CSVASGGYEQYF.

The V and J genes are TRBV7-9 and TRBJ2-7; D is undetermined. Looked up from germline, CDR1 is SEHNR and CDR2 is FQNEAQ (reference sequence). CDR3 length: 13 amino acids. Between the trimmed V and J ends, which lost 2 bases and 4 bases, there was a span of 9 bases. DNA for the CDR3: TGTGCCAGCAGCTTACTGTACGGTTACGAGCAGTACTTC. Amino acids: CASSLLYGYEQYF.

J is TRBJ2-7 and V is TRBV5-1; the D gene is possibly TRBD2 (6 bases). Germline CDR1 SGHRS, CDR2 YFSETQ. CDR3 length: 14 residues. With 3 bases removed from V and 5 bases from J, the gap between germline ends came to 15 bases. This CDR3 reads CASSSHGGLDEQYF. Here the CDR3 DNA reads TGCGCCAGCAGCTCGCACGGAGGGCTGGACGAGCAGTACTTC.

This rearrangement joins TRBV30 to TRBJ1-3; a possible D gene is TRBD1 (6 bases). This CDR3 comprises 17 residues. Germline assignment: CDR1 GTSNPN and CDR2 SVGIG (reference sequence). V lost 7 bases to trimming and J lost 0 bases, with 22 bases between them. CDR3 coding DNA: TGTGCCTTTTCCCTTTGGGGGCTTCGCAGCTCTGGAAACACCATATATTTT. Protein product: CAFSLWGLRSSGNTIYF.

This clone showed up just a few times. The V and J genes are TRBV5-8 and TRBJ1-3; D unresolved. This CDR3 is 14 amino acids long. Germline loops: CDR1 SGHTS, CDR2 YDEGEE. V was trimmed by 6 bases and J by 0 bases, leaving 10 bases between them. The CDR3 coding sequence is TGTGCCAGCAAGATCGCCTACTCTGGAAACACCATATATTTT. It is translated as CASKIAYSGNTIYF.

The chain couples TRBV7-2 to TRBJ2-7; 7 bases agree with TRBD1. With V trimmed by 5 bases and J by 6 bases, 10 bases remained unmatched. This CDR3 has 14 amino acids. CDR1 SGHTA and CDR2 FQGNSA come from the germline V gene. DNA for the CDR3: TGTGCCAGCAGCCGCAGAGACAGGGCTCGCGAGCAGTACTTC. Its translation is CASSRRDRAREQYF.

The chain links TRBV7-9 to TRBJ2-3; perhaps TRBD1 as D (5 bases). CDR3 length: 14 residues. From germline, CDR1 is SEHNR and CDR2 FQNEAQ (reference sequence). V was cut by 5 bases and J by 7 bases, with 16 bases left in between. CDR3 bases: TGTGCCAGCAGCCCCAGGGTAACGTCAAATACGCAGTATTTT. This sequence encodes CASSPRVTSNTQYF.

J is TRBJ1-1 and V is TRBV28; 7 bases match TRBD1. CDR1 and CDR2 from the germline V gene are MDHEN and SYDVKM. The CDR3 has 14 amino acids. Trimming cost V 6 bases and J 2 bases; bases outside gene matches: 6. The CDR3 reads CASRTTGFNTEAFF. Written as DNA, the CDR3 is TGTGCCAGCAGAACGACAGGGTTTAACACTGAAGCTTTCTTT.

V and J are TRBV27 and TRBJ2-7, with 13 bases aligning to TRBD2. The CDR3 runs 17 residues. Trimming at V came to 5 bases and at J to 5 bases, leaving 12 bases not matched to a gene. Germline V gene data show CDR1 as MNHEY and CDR2 as SMNVEV (reference sequence). CDR3 in DNA: TGTGCCAGCAGTCCGATTCGACTAGCGGGAGGAGGTCACGAGCAGTACTTC. Translating gives CASSPIRLAGGGHEQYF.

The chain links TRBV9 to TRBJ2-1, with D possibly matching TRBD2 (6 bases). CDR1 is SGDLS and CDR2 is YYNGEE in the germline V gene. CDR3 size: 16 residues. V lost 0 bases, J lost 8 bases, and 18 bases lay in between. In DNA form, the CDR3 reads TGTGCCAGCAGCGTAGTGGGGACTGTGGCCGACCATGAGCAGTTCTTC. This gives the protein CASSVVGTVADHEQFF.

The chain is built from TRBV15 and TRBJ2-5; TRBD1 matches at 8 bases. The end of the DNA aligns better with TRBJ2-7, so the J call may be wrong. CDR3 length: 16 residues. The germline gives CDR1 LNHNV, CDR2 YYDKDF (reference sequence). CDR3 sequence: CATSRGGRQGRNEQYF. CDR3 bases: TGTGCCACCAGCAGAGGAGGGAGACAGGGGCGTAACGAGCAGTACTTC.